This T cell receptor (beta chain) was sequenced in a study of shared clonotypes between healthy human individuals. This table comes from immunoSEQ multiplex PCR, and its TCRdb copy is limited to in-frame clones, with some not included. This sample yields more than 600,000 clones, of which about 90% are seen a single time; 24% belongs to the top ten. Deletions cut 2 bases from V and 2 bases from J, with 10 bases between. The length of the CDR3 is 15 residues. Per germline, CDR1 SNHLY and CDR2 FYNNEI. Cells designated naive CD8 were CD45RO-negative and were positively selected for CCR7, with terminally differentiated effector memory CD45RA+ cells excluded.

The J gene is TRBJ2-1, the V gene TRBV2; D is undetermined. The sequence came from a man aged 30-40 years in good health. Input material: naive CD8+ T cells sorted from blood. The CDR3 nucleotides read TGTGCCAGCAGTGAACAGGACGGAGCCTACAATGAGCAGTTCTTC. Its translation is CASSEQDGAYNEQFF. Filled out from reference TRBV2 and TRBJ2-1, the complete variable domain reads EPEVTQTPSHQVTQMGQEVILRCVPISNHLYFYWYRQILGQKVEFLVSFYNNEISEKSEIFDDQFSVERPDGSNFTLKIRSTKLEDSAMYFCASSEQDGAYNEQFFGPGTRLTVL.